A selection of T cell receptor beta chains follows, all from one sample in a study of blood T cell repertoires in COVID-19. Assay: immunoSEQ multiplex PCR; the TCRdb copy retains only in-frame clones and omits some. Of 90,000 to 100,000 clones listed, about 86% are singletons. Sample: peripheral blood. The origin of the receptors is a man aged 80 or over with acute or convalescent COVID-19. The CDR3 runs from the conserved cysteine through the conserved F or W. The D gene is left open where the match is weak. The size entry is marked missing in some rows and otherwise reads once, few, many or a size class.

d_gene: TRBD1; abundance: -; len: 20; v_gene: TRBV18; j_gene: TRBJ2-3; CDR3aa: CASSPNPGQGVAHRADTQYF; CDR3nt: TGTGCCAGCTCACCAAATCCGGGACAGGGGGTTGCGCACCGTGCAGATACGCAGTATTTT
d_gene: -; abundance: few; len: 14; v_gene: TRBV7-3; j_gene: TRBJ1-6; CDR3aa: CASSARAGFSPLHF; CDR3nt: TGTGCCAGCAGCGCTAGGGCAGGGTTTTCACCCCTCCACTTT
d_gene: TRBD2; abundance: -; len: 16; v_gene: TRBV13; j_gene: TRBJ2-3; CDR3aa: CASSLRTSASTDTQYF; CDR3nt: TGTGCCAGCAGCTTAAGGACTAGCGCTAGCACAGATACGCAGTATTTT
d_gene: -; abundance: once; len: 11; v_gene: TRBV28; j_gene: TRBJ1-2; CDR3aa: CAIRKEMGYTF; CDR3nt: TGTGCCATTAGGAAGGAGATGGGCTACACCTTC
d_gene: TRBD1; abundance: -; len: 13; v_gene: TRBV10-3; j_gene: TRBJ1-1; CDR3aa: CAISRGTNTEAFF; CDR3nt: TGTGCCATCAGCAGGGGGACGAACACTGAAGCTTTCTTT
d_gene: TRBD2; abundance: -; len: 18; v_gene: TRBV3-1/TRBV3-2; j_gene: TRBJ2-7; CDR3aa: CASSQDVASGSELGEQYF; CDR3nt: TGTGCCAGCAGCCAAGATGTAGCTAGCGGGAGTGAACTAGGCGAGCAGTACTTC
d_gene: -; abundance: few; len: 16; v_gene: TRBV18; j_gene: TRBJ2-3; CDR3aa: CASSPRGPRGTDTQYF; CDR3nt: TGTGCCAGCTCACCACGGGGCCCCAGAGGCACAGATACGCAGTATTTT
d_gene: -; abundance: once; len: 12; v_gene: TRBV30; j_gene: TRBJ1-1; CDR3aa: CAWGTRDTEAFF; CDR3nt: TGTGCCTGGGGGACGAGGGACACTGAAGCTTTCTTT
d_gene: TRBD1; abundance: -; len: 13; v_gene: TRBV7-9; j_gene: TRBJ2-7; CDR3aa: CASSSRDSYEQYF; CDR3nt: TGTGCCAGCAGCTCCCGGGACAGCTACGAGCAGTACTTC
d_gene: -; abundance: -; len: 15; v_gene: TRBV6-1; j_gene: TRBJ2-1; CDR3aa: CASSEALAPRPEQFF; CDR3nt: TGTGCCAGCAGTGAGGCGCTAGCGCCAAGACCTGAGCAGTTCTTC
d_gene: TRBD2; abundance: -; len: 16; v_gene: TRBV18; j_gene: TRBJ2-3; CDR3aa: CASSRTSGSSTDTQYF; CDR3nt: TGTGCCAGCTCGCGGACTAGCGGGAGCAGCACAGATACGCAGTATTTT
d_gene: -; abundance: -; len: 13; v_gene: TRBV11-2; j_gene: TRBJ2-7; CDR3aa: CASSLAGVYEQYF; CDR3nt: TGTGCCAGCAGCTTAGCAGGGGTCTACGAGCAGTACTTC
d_gene: TRBD1; abundance: -; len: 17; v_gene: TRBV6-2/TRBV6-3; j_gene: TRBJ2-5; CDR3aa: CASSSSGTGEYQETQYF; CDR3nt: TGTGCCAGCAGTTCGTCCGGGACAGGGGAATACCAAGAGACCCAGTACTTC
d_gene: TRBD1; abundance: -; len: 15; v_gene: TRBV5-1; j_gene: TRBJ2-5; CDR3aa: CASSLATGGVETQYF; CDR3nt: TGCGCCAGCAGCTTGGCTACAGGGGGCGTAGAGACCCAGTACTTC
d_gene: -; abundance: few; len: 16; v_gene: TRBV6-6; j_gene: TRBJ1-6; CDR3aa: CASSYVQSLNNSPLHF; CDR3nt: TGTGCCAGCAGTTACGTACAGAGTCTAAATAATTCACCCCTCCACTTT
d_gene: -; abundance: -; len: 14; v_gene: TRBV11-3; j_gene: TRBJ2-3; CDR3aa: CASSGGLGTDTQYF; CDR3nt: TGTGCCAGCAGCGGGGGCCTGGGCACAGATACGCAGTATTTT
d_gene: -; abundance: -; len: 14; v_gene: TRBV19; j_gene: TRBJ2-2; CDR3aa: CASSIRLADGELFF; CDR3nt: TGTGCCAGTAGTATTCGACTCGCAGACGGGGAGCTGTTTTTT
d_gene: TRBD1; abundance: -; len: 14; v_gene: TRBV6-5; j_gene: TRBJ2-7; CDR3aa: CASKLGQPSHEQYF; CDR3nt: TGTGCCAGCAAGCTGGGACAGCCGTCTCACGAGCAGTACTTC
d_gene: TRBD2; abundance: -; len: 16; v_gene: TRBV4-3; j_gene: TRBJ2-5; CDR3aa: CASSQERAGGAGAQYF; CDR3nt: TGCGCCAGCAGCCAAGAAAGAGCGGGAGGGGCCGGGGCCCAGTACTTC
d_gene: -; abundance: -; len: 14; v_gene: TRBV6-5; j_gene: TRBJ1-6; CDR3aa: CASLRSPGNSPLHF; CDR3nt: TGTGCCAGTCTCAGGTCCCCAGGCAATTCACCCCTCCACTTT
d_gene: TRBD1; abundance: -; len: 15; v_gene: TRBV5-4; j_gene: TRBJ2-5; CDR3aa: CASSRQTGEVETQYF; CDR3nt: TGTGCCAGCAGCCGTCAGACAGGGGAGGTGGAGACCCAGTACTTC
d_gene: TRBD1; abundance: -; len: 15; v_gene: TRBV28; j_gene: TRBJ1-5; CDR3aa: CASNTGGDGNQPQHF; CDR3nt: TGTGCCAGCAATACAGGGGGAGATGGCAATCAGCCCCAGCATTTT
d_gene: TRBD1; abundance: -; len: 13; v_gene: TRBV29-1; j_gene: TRBJ1-4; CDR3aa: CSAMTGGKEKLFF; CDR3nt: TGCAGCGCCATGACAGGGGGGAAAGAAAAACTGTTTTTT
d_gene: -; abundance: -; len: 13; v_gene: TRBV24-1; j_gene: TRBJ1-5; CDR3aa: CATSSLSNQPQHF; CDR3nt: TGTGCCACCAGCTCCCTCAGCAATCAGCCCCAGCATTTT
d_gene: -; abundance: -; len: 16; v_gene: TRBV7-9; j_gene: TRBJ2-2; CDR3aa: CASSLGSGVNTGELFF; CDR3nt: TGTGCCAGCAGCTTAGGGTCGGGGGTGAACACCGGGGAGCTGTTTTTT
d_gene: -; abundance: -; len: 12; v_gene: TRBV7-3; j_gene: TRBJ1-2; CDR3aa: CASSPRTGSITF; CDR3nt: TGTGCCAGCAGCCCTAGGACCGGGAGCATCACCTTC
d_gene: TRBD2; abundance: -; len: 13; v_gene: TRBV19; j_gene: TRBJ2-1; CDR3aa: CASSSGRGNEQFF; CDR3nt: TGTGCCAGTAGTAGCGGGAGGGGCAATGAGCAGTTCTTC
d_gene: -; abundance: -; len: 13; v_gene: TRBV6-5; j_gene: TRBJ2-7; CDR3aa: CASSQTRGSEQYF; CDR3nt: TGTGCCAGCAGCCAAACTCGGGGGTCCGAGCAGTACTTC
d_gene: TRBD2; abundance: -; len: 15; v_gene: TRBV5-4; j_gene: TRBJ2-7; CDR3aa: CASSLGLANSYEQYF; CDR3nt: TGTGCCAGCAGCTTGGGACTAGCGAACTCCTACGAGCAGTACTTC
d_gene: -; abundance: -; len: 15; v_gene: TRBV6-4; j_gene: TRBJ2-3; CDR3aa: CASSATRGPTDTQYF; CDR3nt: TGTGCCAGCAGTGCCACTCGTGGGCCCACAGATACGCAGTATTTT
d_gene: TRBD1; abundance: -; len: 13; v_gene: TRBV6-6; j_gene: TRBJ2-7; CDR3aa: CASSLDRGYEQYF; CDR3nt: TGTGCCAGCAGCCTCGACAGGGGGTACGAGCAGTACTTC
d_gene: TRBD2; abundance: -; len: 18; v_gene: TRBV5-4; j_gene: TRBJ2-2; CDR3aa: CASSLGLAGGPDAGELFF; CDR3nt: TGTGCCAGCAGCTTGGGTCTAGCGGGAGGGCCAGATGCCGGGGAGCTGTTTTTT
d_gene: -; abundance: -; len: 13; v_gene: TRBV10-3; j_gene: TRBJ1-5; CDR3aa: CAISAQENQPQHF; CDR3nt: TGTGCCATCAGTGCCCAAGAGAACCAGCCCCAGCATTTT
d_gene: TRBD2; abundance: -; len: 15; v_gene: TRBV19; j_gene: TRBJ2-3; CDR3aa: CASRVGGAVTDTQYF; CDR3nt: TGTGCCAGTAGGGTCGGGGGGGCGGTCACAGATACGCAGTATTTT
d_gene: -; abundance: few; len: 13; v_gene: TRBV30; j_gene: TRBJ1-2; CDR3aa: CAWSRGGDYGYTF; CDR3nt: TGTGCCTGGAGTCGGGGGGGGGACTATGGCTACACCTTC
d_gene: -; abundance: -; len: 15; v_gene: TRBV4-2; j_gene: TRBJ1-5; CDR3aa: CASSLEAEGNQPQHF; CDR3nt: TGTGCCAGCAGCCTGGAGGCGGAGGGTAATCAGCCCCAGCATTTT
d_gene: -; abundance: -; len: 16; v_gene: TRBV7-2; j_gene: TRBJ2-5; CDR3aa: CASSFQALKGGETQYF; CDR3nt: TGTGCCAGCAGCTTCCAAGCTCTTAAGGGAGGAGAGACCCAGTACTTC
d_gene: TRBD1; abundance: -; len: 12; v_gene: TRBV29-1; j_gene: TRBJ2-1; CDR3aa: CSAKTGSNEQFF; CDR3nt: TGCAGCGCGAAGACAGGGTCCAATGAGCAGTTCTTC
d_gene: -; abundance: -; len: 11; v_gene: TRBV28; j_gene: TRBJ2-1; CDR3aa: CASSLPGSEFF; CDR3nt: TGTGCCAGCAGTCTGCCGGGATCTGAGTTCTTC
d_gene: TRBD2; abundance: -; len: 17; v_gene: TRBV7-3; j_gene: TRBJ2-2; CDR3aa: CASSLTGGRFPTGELFF; CDR3nt: TGTGCCAGCAGCTTAACGGGAGGGAGATTCCCCACCGGGGAGCTGTTTTTT
d_gene: TRBD1; abundance: -; len: 13; v_gene: TRBV7-3; j_gene: TRBJ2-2; CDR3aa: CASSLTGTGELFF; CDR3nt: TGTGCCAGCAGCCTGACAGGGACCGGGGAGCTGTTTTTT
d_gene: TRBD2; abundance: -; len: 16; v_gene: TRBV5-5; j_gene: TRBJ2-1; CDR3aa: CASSPSVSGPYNEQFF; CDR3nt: TGTGCCAGCAGCCCCAGTGTTAGCGGGCCTTACAATGAGCAGTTCTTC
d_gene: TRBD2; abundance: -; len: 15; v_gene: TRBV6-2/TRBV6-3; j_gene: TRBJ2-7; CDR3aa: CASSYPSSGNYEQYF; CDR3nt: TGTGCCAGCAGTTACCCCTCTAGCGGTAACTACGAGCAGTACTTC
d_gene: TRBD2; abundance: -; len: 16; v_gene: TRBV5-6; j_gene: TRBJ2-1; CDR3aa: CASSFGAGGTYNEQFF; CDR3nt: TGTGCCAGCAGCTTCGGAGCGGGGGGTACCTACAATGAGCAGTTCTTC
d_gene: TRBD1; abundance: -; len: 13; v_gene: TRBV5-1; j_gene: TRBJ2-7; CDR3aa: CASSGTVPYEQYF; CDR3nt: TGCGCCAGCAGTGGGACAGTTCCCTACGAGCAGTACTTC